This TCR beta chain stems from a study of OX40 agonist ivuxolimab in advanced cancers. Study conclusions and caveats: Antigen specificity was not determined for the expanded peripheral T cells. Nonresponders included some who also had low normalized T-cell clonal expansion. There were, on average, more expanded clones in CD8+ T cells than in CD4+.

This clone was recorded only once. Its antigen remains unknown. Assay: immunoSEQ multiplex PCR; the TCRdb copy retains only in-frame clones and omits some. The sample records around 53,000 clones, approximately 87% being singletons. Germline V gene data show CDR1 as SNHLY and CDR2 as FYNNEI. Trimming removed 7 bases from V and 0 bases from J; junction bases left unmatched: 5. This CDR3 region has 14 residues. Specimen: CD4+ or CD8+ T cells sorted from blood, collected in a trial of the OX40 agonist ivuxolimab. This clonotype was obtained from an adult with an advanced solid tumor such as melanoma, head and neck, liver or kidney cancer. The chain joins TRBV2 to TRBJ2-7; 8 nucleotides match TRBD1. CDR3 nucleotides: TGTGCCAGCACCCGACAGGGGCGCTCCTACGAGCAGTACTTC. It encodes CASTRQGRSYEQYF.